Sequencing of this T cell receptor (beta chain) was carried out in a study of blood T cell repertoires in COVID-19 (dated by TCRdb to about 2020). Regarding the study in general: Collaborator samples came from the United States, Italy and Spain and covered acute and convalescent phases of COVID-19. The material from the prospective study consisted of cDNA or gDNA derived from T cells, B-cell-depleted T cells, or PBMCs. Deeply sampled blood TCRbeta repertoires from subjects exposed to, actively infected with, or recovered from COVID-19 were included in the dataset. Nearly every sample came with metadata listing a de-identified subject ID, COVID-19 status, age in years and sex. A freely available public database, intended as a resource for researchers studying the immune response to SARS-CoV-2, is where the repertoires were released. Where HLA class I and class II types were available, the types were taken from metadata supplied by the sample provider, not from assay-based typing. Samples were obtained from the ongoing ImmuneRACE study (first 160 participants) and from 1,254 subjects provided by 6 global collaborators. The investigation overall reported the following: The amount of clinical and demographic metadata varied by source and participant and was provided uncurated.

One collaborating source in Seattle enrolled patients during active infection and followed them longitudinally through the course of disease. Collaborating institutions collected whole blood in K2EDTA tubes following their own protocols. For TCRbeta analysis, collaborator samples were shipped as frozen whole blood, as isolated PBMCs, or as DNA extracted from either sample type. TCRbeta CDR3 regions were amplified from genomic DNA by means of the immunoSEQ Assay, a bias-controlled multiplex PCR. The authors processed their data as follows. Nucleated cell counts per sample were estimated from amplification of reference gene primers within the assay. To quantify the absolute abundance of each unique TCRbeta CDR3 rearrangement, sequence reads were collapsed and filtered. For each sample, productive Simpson clonality was calculated by taking the square root of Simpson's diversity index across productive rearrangements. TCRdb took this table from immuneACCESS and kept in-frame rearrangements with V and J called. Such tables lack part of the clones; where checked against another copy, unresolved V genes explain under half of the gap, and the rest is unexplained. V, J and clone size reflect that table, while D and trimming were determined from the DNA. This sample gives more than 300,000 clones in total; around 87% of them show up just once. The ten largest clones add up to about 10% of the sample.

A word on this clone: What antigen it recognizes has not been identified. Per-base qualities were not stored, and no clone one base away is much larger.

Sequencing was carried out using peripheral blood. This clonotype was obtained from a woman aged 25 to 39 with COVID-19, enrolled during active disease.

The DNA sequence follows: TGTGCCAGCAGCTTAGCAGGGACGGGAGGGGCCTACGAGCAGTACTTC. Its protein reads: CASSLAGTGGAYEQYF. The rearrangement combines TRBV7-9 with TRBJ2-7, with TRBD2 identical over 8 junction bases. From the cysteine through the phenylalanine, the CDR3 covers 16 amino acids. The CDR3 DNA has 48 bases and is translated from base 1. V is trimmed back by 0 bases and J by 2 bases, and the junction contains 6 bases that no gene match accounts for. CDR1 and CDR2, looked up from the germline V gene (reference sequence), are SEHNR and FQNEAQ.